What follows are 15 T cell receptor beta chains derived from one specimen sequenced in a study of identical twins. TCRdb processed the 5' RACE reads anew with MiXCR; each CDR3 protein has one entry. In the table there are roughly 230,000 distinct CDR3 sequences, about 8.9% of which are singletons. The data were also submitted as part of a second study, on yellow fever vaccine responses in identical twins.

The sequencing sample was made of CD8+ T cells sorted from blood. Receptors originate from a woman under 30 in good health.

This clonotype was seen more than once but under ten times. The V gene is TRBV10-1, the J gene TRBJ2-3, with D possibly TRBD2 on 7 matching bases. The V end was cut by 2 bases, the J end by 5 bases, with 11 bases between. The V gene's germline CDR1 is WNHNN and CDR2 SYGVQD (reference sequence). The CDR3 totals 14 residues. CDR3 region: CASSEGGAEDTQYF. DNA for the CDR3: TGCGCCAGCAGTGAGGGGGGGGCGGAAGATACGCAGTATTTT.

The CDR3 reads CATTDRVNTGELFF. In nucleotides, the CDR3 is TGTGCCACCACAGACAGGGTGAACACCGGGGAGCTGTTTTTT. This rearrangement joins TRBV4-2 to TRBJ2-2; 7 bases match TRBD1. V trimming: 10 bases; J trimming: 1 base; junction bases outside the gene matches: 6. The CDR3 spans 14 residues. CDR1 and CDR2 from the germline V gene are LGHNA and YNFKEQ.

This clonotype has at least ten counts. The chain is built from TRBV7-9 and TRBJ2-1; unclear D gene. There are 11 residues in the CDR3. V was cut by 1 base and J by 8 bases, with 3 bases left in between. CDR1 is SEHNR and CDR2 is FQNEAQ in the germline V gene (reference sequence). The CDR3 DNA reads TGTGCCAGCAGCTTAGTCGATGAGCAGTTCTTC. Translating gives CASSLVDEQFF. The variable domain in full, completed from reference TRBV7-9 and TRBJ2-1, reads DTGVSQNPRHKITKRGQNVTFRCDPISEHNRLYWYRQTLGQGPEFLTYFQNEAQLEKSRLLSDRFSAERPKGSFSTLEIQRTEQGDSAMYLCASSLVDEQFFGPGTRLTVL.

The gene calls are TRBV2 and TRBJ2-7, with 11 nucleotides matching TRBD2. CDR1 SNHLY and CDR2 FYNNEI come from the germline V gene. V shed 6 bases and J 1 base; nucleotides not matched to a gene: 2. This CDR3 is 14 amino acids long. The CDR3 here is CASRRTSGSYEQYF. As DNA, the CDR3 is TGTGCCAGCAGACGGACTAGCGGGTCCTACGAGCAGTACTTC.

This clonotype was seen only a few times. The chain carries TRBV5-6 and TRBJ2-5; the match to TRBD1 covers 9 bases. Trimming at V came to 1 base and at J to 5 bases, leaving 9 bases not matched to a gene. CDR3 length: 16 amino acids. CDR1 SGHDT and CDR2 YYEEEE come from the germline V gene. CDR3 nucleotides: TGTGCCAGCAGCTTGAGGACAGGGGTGGTTAGGGAGACCCAGTACTTC. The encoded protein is CASSLRTGVVRETQYF.

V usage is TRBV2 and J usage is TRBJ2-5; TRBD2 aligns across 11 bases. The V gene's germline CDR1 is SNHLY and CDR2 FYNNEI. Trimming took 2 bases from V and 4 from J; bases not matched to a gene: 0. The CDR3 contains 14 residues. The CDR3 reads CASSELAGGETQYF. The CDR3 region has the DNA TGTGCCAGCAGTGAACTAGCGGGGGGAGAGACCCAGTACTTC.

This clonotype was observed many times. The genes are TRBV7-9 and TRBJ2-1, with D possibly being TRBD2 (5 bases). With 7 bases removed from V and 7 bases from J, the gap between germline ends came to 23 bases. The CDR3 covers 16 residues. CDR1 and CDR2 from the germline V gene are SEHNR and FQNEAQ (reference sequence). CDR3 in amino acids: CASMSRAKGPFNEQFF. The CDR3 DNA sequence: TGTGCCAGCATGTCGCGGGCCAAGGGTCCCTTTAATGAGCAGTTCTTC.

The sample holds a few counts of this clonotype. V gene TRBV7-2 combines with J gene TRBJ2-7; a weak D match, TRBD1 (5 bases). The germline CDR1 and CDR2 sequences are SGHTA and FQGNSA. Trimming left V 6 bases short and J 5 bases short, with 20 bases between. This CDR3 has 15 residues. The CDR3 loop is CASSIFSGQGDEQYF. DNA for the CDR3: TGTGCCAGCAGTATTTTTTCTGGGCAGGGTGACGAGCAGTACTTC. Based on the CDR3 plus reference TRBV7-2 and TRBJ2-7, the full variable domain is GAGVSQSPSNKVTEKGKDVELRCDPISGHTALYWYRQSLGQGLEFLIYFQGNSAPDKSGLPSDRFSAERTGGSVSTLTIQRTQQEDSAVYLCASSIFSGQGDEQYFGPGTRLTVT.

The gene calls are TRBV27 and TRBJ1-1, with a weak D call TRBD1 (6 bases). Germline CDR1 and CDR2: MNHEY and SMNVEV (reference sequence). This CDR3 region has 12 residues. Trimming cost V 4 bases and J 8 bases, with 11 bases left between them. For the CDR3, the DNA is TGTGCCAGCAGTTACGGACAGACGGAAGCTTTCTTT. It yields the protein CASSYGQTEAFF.

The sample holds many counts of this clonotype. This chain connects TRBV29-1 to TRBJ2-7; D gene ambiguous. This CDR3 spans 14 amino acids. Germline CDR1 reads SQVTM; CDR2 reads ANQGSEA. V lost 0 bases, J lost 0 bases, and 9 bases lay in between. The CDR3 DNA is TGCAGCGTTGAAGATCGATCCATCTCCTACGAGCAGTACTTC. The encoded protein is CSVEDRSISYEQYF.

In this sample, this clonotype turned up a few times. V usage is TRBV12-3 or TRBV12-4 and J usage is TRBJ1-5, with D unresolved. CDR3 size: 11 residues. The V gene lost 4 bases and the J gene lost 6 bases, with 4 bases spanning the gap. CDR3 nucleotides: TGTGCCAGCAGTTACGGTCAGCCCCAGCATTTT. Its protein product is CASSYGQPQHF.

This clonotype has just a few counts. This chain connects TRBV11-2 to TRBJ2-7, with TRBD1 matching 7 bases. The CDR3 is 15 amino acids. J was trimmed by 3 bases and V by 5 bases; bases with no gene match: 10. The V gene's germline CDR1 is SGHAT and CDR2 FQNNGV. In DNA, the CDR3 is TGTGCCAGCAGCCCCTCCGGGACAGCTAACTACGAGCAGTACTTC. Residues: CASSPSGTANYEQYF.

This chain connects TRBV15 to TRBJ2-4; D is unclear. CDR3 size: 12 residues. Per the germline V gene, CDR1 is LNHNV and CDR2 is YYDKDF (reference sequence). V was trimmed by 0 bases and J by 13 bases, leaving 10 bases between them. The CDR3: CATSRDGTNQYF. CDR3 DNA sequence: TGTGCCACCAGCAGAGATGGTACAAACCAGTACTTC.

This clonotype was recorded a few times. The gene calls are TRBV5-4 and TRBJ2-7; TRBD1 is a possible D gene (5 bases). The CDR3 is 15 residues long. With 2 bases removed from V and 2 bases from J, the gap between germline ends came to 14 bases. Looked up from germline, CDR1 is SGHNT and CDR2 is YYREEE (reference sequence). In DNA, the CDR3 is TGTGCCAGCAGCTTCAGAGTTTCAGGGCCCTACGAGCAGTACTTC. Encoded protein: CASSFRVSGPYEQYF.

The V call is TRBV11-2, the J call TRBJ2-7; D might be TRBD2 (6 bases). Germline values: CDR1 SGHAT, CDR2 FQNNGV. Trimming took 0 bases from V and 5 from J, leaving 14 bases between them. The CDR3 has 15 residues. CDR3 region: CASSLEASVVNEQYF. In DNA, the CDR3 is TGTGCCAGCAGCTTAGAGGCTAGCGTAGTGAACGAGCAGTACTTC.